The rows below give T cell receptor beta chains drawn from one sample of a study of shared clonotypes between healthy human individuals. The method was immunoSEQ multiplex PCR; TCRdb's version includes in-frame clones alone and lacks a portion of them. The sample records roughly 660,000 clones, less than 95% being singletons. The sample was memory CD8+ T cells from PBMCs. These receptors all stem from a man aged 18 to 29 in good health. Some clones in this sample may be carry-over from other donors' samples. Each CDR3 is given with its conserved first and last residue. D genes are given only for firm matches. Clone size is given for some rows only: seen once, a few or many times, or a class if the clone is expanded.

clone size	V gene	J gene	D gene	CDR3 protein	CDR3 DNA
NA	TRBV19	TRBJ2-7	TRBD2	CASSTSGKYEQYF	TGTGCCAGTAGTACTAGCGGGAAATACGAGCAGTACTTC
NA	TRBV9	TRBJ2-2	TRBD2	CASSPRTRWTGELFF	TGTGCCAGCAGCCCCCGGACTAGATGGACCGGGGAGCTGTTTTTT
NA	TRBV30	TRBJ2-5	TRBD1	CAWREGQGVLRGETQYF	TGTGCCTGGAGGGAGGGACAGGGGGTCCTAAGGGGGGAGACCCAGTACTTC
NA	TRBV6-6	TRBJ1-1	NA	CASRREWDREAFF	TGTGCCAGCAGGAGGGAATGGGACCGTGAAGCTTTCTTT
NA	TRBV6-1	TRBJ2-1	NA	CASSAPSSAQRANEQFF	TGTGCCAGCAGTGCACCCTCTAGCGCACAAAGGGCGAATGAGCAGTTCTTC
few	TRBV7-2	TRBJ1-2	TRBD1	CASTSPGTDPYGYTF	TGTGCCAGCACCTCCCCGGGGACAGACCCTTATGGCTACACCTTC
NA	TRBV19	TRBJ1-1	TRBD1	CASSTDFRTGIRDWVNTEAFF	TGTGCCAGTAGTACCGACTTCCGGACAGGGATAAGAGATTGGGTGAACACTGAAGCTTTCTTT
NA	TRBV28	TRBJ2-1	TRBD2	CASNCERETQNYNEQFF	TGTGCCAGCAATTGTGAGCGGGAGACCCAAAACTACAATGAGCAGTTCTTC
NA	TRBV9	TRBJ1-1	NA	CASSVVSGVVSEAFF	TGTGCCAGCAGCGTAGTGTCGGGGGTGGTGAGTGAAGCTTTCTTT
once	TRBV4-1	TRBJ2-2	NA	CASSQGPNRVHGELFF	TGCGCCAGCAGCCAAGGCCCGAACAGGGTACACGGGGAGCTGTTTTTT
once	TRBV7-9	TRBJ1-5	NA	CASSLEGVSQPQHF	TGTGCCAGCAGCTTAGAGGGTGTGAGTCAGCCCCAGCATTTT
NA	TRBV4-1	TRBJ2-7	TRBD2	CASSWKFGGRASYEQYF	TGCGCCAGCAGCTGGAAATTCGGCGGGAGGGCCTCCTACGAGCAGTACTTC
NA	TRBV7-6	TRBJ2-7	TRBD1	CASSLGQGTHEQYF	TGTGCCAGCAGCTTAGGACAGGGAACCCACGAGCAGTACTTC
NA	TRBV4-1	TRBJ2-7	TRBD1	CASSSKAGQGAIEQYF	TGCGCCAGCAGCTCAAAGGCGGGACAGGGGGCTATTGAGCAGTACTTC
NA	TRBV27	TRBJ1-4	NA	CASSLTAYPTNEKLFF	TGTGCCAGCAGTTTAACGGCGTATCCAACTAATGAAAAACTGTTTTTT
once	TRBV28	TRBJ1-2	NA	CASSFRGANYGYTF	TGTGCCAGCAGTTTCAGAGGAGCTAACTATGGCTACACCTTC
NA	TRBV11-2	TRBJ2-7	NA	CASSLGSEQYF	TGTGCCAGCAGCTTAGGTTCCGAGCAGTACTTC
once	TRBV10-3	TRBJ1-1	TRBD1	CATRDRRGDTEAFF	TGTGCCACCCGGGACAGGAGGGGAGACACTGAAGCTTTCTTT
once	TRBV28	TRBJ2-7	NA	CASSLRPNEQYF	TGTGCCAGCAGTTTACGGCCGAACGAGCAGTACTTC
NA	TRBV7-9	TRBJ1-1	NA	CASSSPVGAAEAFF	TGTGCCAGCAGCTCGCCGGTTGGGGCAGCTGAAGCTTTCTTT
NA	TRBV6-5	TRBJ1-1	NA	CASSYLGARTEAFF	TGTGCCAGCAGTTACCTCGGGGCTCGGACTGAAGCTTTCTTT
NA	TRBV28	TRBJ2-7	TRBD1	CASSYGDSDYEQYF	TGTGCCAGCAGTTATGGGGACAGCGACTACGAGCAGTACTTC
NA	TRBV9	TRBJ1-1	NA	CASSVGGETEAFF	TGTGCCAGCAGCGTAGGCGGGGAAACTGAAGCTTTCTTT
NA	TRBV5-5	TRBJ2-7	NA	CASSPGAAVLLEQYF	TGTGCCAGCAGCCCCGGCGCGGCAGTCCTCTTGGAGCAGTACTTC
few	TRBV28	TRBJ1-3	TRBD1	CASSLKVGQGTGNTIYF	TGTGCCAGCAGTTTAAAAGTGGGACAGGGGACTGGAAACACCATATATTTT
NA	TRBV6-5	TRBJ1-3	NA	CASSYQGNSGNTIYF	TGTGCCAGCAGTTACCAGGGCAACTCTGGAAACACCATATATTTT